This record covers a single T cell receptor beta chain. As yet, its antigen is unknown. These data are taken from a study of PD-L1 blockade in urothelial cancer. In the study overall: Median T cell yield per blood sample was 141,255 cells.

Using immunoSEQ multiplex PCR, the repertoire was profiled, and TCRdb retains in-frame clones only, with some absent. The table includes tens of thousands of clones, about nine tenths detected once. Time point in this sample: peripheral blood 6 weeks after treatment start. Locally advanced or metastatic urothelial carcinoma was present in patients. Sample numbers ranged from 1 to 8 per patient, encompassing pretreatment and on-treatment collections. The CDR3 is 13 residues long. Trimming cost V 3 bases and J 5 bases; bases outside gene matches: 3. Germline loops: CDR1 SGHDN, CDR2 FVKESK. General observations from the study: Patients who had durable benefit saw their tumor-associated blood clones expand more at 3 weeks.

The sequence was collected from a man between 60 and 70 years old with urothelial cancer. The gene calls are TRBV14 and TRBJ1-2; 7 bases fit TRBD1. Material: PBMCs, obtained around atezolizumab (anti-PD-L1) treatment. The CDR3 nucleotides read TGTGCCAGCAGCCATACAGGGGCTTATGGCTACACCTTC. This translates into CASSHTGAYGYTF.